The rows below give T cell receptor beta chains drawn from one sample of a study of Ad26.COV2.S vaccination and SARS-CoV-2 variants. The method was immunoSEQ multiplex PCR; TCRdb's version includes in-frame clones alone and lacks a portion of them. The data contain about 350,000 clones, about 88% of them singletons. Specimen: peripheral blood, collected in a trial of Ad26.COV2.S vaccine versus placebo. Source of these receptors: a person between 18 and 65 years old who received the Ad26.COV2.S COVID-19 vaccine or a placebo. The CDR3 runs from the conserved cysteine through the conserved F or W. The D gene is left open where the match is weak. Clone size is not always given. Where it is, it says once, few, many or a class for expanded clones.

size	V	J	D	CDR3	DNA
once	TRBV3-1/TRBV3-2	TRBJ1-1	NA	CASRPGTGEAFF	TGTGCCAGCAGACCAGGGACGGGTGAAGCTTTCTTT
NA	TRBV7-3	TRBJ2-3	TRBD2	CASSPQGLAGGSTDTQYF	TGTGCCAGCAGCCCCCAGGGACTAGCGGGAGGGAGCACAGATACGCAGTATTTT
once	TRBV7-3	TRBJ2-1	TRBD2	CASSFPGLAGNEQFF	TGTGCCAGCAGCTTCCCGGGACTAGCGGGCAATGAGCAGTTCTTC
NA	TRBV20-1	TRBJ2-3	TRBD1	CSATTGVTQYF	TGCAGTGCAACGACAGGGGTAACGCAGTATTTT
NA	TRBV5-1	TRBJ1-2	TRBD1	CASSLLPRDRVHTF	TGCGCCAGCAGCTTGCTTCCCCGGGACAGGGTACACACCTTC
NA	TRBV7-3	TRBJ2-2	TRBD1	CASIPGTVGTGELFF	TGTGCCAGCATCCCCGGGACAGTGGGCACCGGGGAGCTGTTTTTT
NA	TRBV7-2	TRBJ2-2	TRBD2	CASSRGVAGDNTGELFF	TGTGCCAGCAGCCGGGGGGTAGCGGGAGATAACACCGGGGAGCTGTTTTTT
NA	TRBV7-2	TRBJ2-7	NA	CASSLDNTYEQYF	TGTGCCAGCAGCTTAGACAATACCTACGAGCAGTACTTC
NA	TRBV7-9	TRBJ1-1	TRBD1	CASSSDRGMNTEAFF	TGTGCCAGCAGCTCGGACAGGGGGATGAACACTGAAGCTTTCTTT
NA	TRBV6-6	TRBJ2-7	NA	CASSYGQGRSEQYF	TGTGCCAGCAGTTATGGGCAGGGAAGGTCCGAGCAGTACTTC
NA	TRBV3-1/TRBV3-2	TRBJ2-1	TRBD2	CASRPSGRAVDEQFF	TGTGCCAGCAGACCGAGCGGGAGGGCCGTCGATGAGCAGTTCTTC
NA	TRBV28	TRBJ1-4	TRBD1	CASSRQGPNEKLFF	TGTGCCAGCAGTCGACAGGGGCCTAATGAAAAACTGTTTTTT
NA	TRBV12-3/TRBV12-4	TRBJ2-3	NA	CASSSINTQYF	TGTGCCAGCAGTTCAATCAATACGCAGTATTTT
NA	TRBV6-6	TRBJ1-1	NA	CASRFGRQNTEAFF	TGTGCCAGCAGGTTCGGTAGACAGAACACTGAAGCTTTCTTT
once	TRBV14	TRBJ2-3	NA	CASSQRLGSTDTQYF	TGTGCCAGCAGCCAGAGACTAGGTAGCACAGATACGCAGTATTTT
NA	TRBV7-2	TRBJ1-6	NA	CASSSQGLYNSPLHF	TGTGCCAGCAGCTCACAGGGTCTCTATAATTCACCCCTCCACTTT
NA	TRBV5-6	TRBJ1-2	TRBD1	CASSLTGGSGYGYTF	TGTGCCAGCAGCTTAACAGGGGGTAGTGGCTATGGCTACACCTTC
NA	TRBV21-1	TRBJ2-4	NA	CASSKEATEKVDKNIQYF	TGTGCCAGCAGCAAAGAGGCGACGGAAAAGGTGGACAAAAACATTCAGTACTTC
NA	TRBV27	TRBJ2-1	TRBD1	CASSSGTGFRAVGQFF	TGTGCCAGCAGTTCCGGGACAGGGTTTCGGGCAGTAGGGCAGTTCTTC
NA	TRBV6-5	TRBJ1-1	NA	CASRGGGYTEAFF	TGTGCCAGTAGGGGGGGAGGGTACACTGAAGCTTTCTTT
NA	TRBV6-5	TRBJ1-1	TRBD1	CASSWGQGVEAFF	TGTGCCAGCAGTTGGGGACAGGGCGTTGAAGCTTTCTTT
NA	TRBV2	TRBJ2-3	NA	CASRGLLPGGGTDTQYF	TGTGCCAGCCGAGGCCTACTACCAGGCGGGGGCACAGATACGCAGTATTTT
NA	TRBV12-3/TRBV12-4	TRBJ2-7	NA	CASTQTGFEQYF	TGTGCCAGCACCCAAACAGGGTTCGAGCAGTACTTC
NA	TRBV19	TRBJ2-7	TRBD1	CASNPGRGLTYEQYF	TGTGCCAGTAACCCGGGTAGGGGGCTTACCTACGAGCAGTACTTC
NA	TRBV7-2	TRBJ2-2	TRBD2	CASSSVGASGGALTGELFF	TGTGCCAGCAGTTCCGTTGGGGCTAGCGGGGGGGCCCTCACCGGGGAGCTGTTTTTT